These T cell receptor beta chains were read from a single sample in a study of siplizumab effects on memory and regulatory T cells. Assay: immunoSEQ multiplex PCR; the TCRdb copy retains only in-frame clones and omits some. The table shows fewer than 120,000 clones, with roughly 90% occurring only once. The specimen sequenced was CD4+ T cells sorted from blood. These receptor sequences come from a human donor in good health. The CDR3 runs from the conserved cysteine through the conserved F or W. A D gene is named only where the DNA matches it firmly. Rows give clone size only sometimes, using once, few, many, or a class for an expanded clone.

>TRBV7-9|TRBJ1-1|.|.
TGTGCCAGCAGCCCGAGCCAAGGGCTCGGAGGAGCTTTCTTT
CASSPSQGLGGAFF
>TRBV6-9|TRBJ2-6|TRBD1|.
TGTGCCACCCTAGCCCAGGACAGGGGTACCTTTGGGGCCAACGTCCTGACTTTC
CATLAQDRGTFGANVLTF
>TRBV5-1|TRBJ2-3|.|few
TGCGCCAGCAGATTTGACAGGACGGCTGGTACAGATACGCAGTATTTT
CASRFDRTAGTDTQYF
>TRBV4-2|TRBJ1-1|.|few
TGTGCCAGCAGCCAACTTGGTGCAGCTTTCTTT
CASSQLGAAFF
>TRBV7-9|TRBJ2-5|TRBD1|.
TGTGCCAGCAGCGATACCGGGACAGGGGTGTCCCAGTACTTC
CASSDTGTGVSQYF
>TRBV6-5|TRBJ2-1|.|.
TGTGCCAGCAACCTAGCCAATGAGCAGTTCTTC
CASNLANEQFF
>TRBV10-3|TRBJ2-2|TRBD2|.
TGTGCCATCAGTGCCTTGACTAGCCTGAACACCGGGGAGCTGTTTTTT
CAISALTSLNTGELFF
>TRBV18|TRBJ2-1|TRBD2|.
TGTGCCAGCTCCCTTAGCGGGACGTCCAATGAGCAGTTCTTC
CASSLSGTSNEQFF
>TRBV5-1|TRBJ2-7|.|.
TGCGCCAGCAGCTTGGGGGACCGGGACAACTACGAGCAGTACTTC
CASSLGDRDNYEQYF
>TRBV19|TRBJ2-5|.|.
TGTGCCAGTAGGACCAGATACAGGGCCTCGGAGACCCAGTACTTC
CASRTRYRASETQYF
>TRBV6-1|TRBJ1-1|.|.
TGTGCCAGCAGTGCACAGACTACGAACACTGAAGCTTTCTTT
CASSAQTTNTEAFF
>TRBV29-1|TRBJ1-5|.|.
TGCAGCGTTGGGATGTCGGGGGAACAGCCCCAGCATTTT
CSVGMSGEQPQHF
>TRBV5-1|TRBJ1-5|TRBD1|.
TGCGCCAGCAGCTTGGGGACAGGGGGCGCGAATCAGCCCCAGCATTTT
CASSLGTGGANQPQHF
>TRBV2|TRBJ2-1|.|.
TGTGCCAGCAGGCGCGACTCGGCGGGCGATGAGCAGTTCTTC
CASRRDSAGDEQFF
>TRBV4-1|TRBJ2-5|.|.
TGCGCCAGCAGCCAAGGGGGGAAGCCATGGGGCCAAGAGACCCAGTACTTC
CASSQGGKPWGQETQYF
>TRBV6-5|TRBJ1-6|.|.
TGTGCCAGCAGTTACTCGACGGACGGCGAAAATTCACCCCTCCACTTT
CASSYSTDGENSPLHF
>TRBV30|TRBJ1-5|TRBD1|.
TGTGCCTGGAGTGCCCTGGGACAGAGCAATCAGCCCCAGCATTTT
CAWSALGQSNQPQHF
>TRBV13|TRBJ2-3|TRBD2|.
TGTGCCAGCAGCCTCTCCTACCGGGGGGGGGACAGCACAGATACGCAGTATTTT
CASSLSYRGGDSTDTQYF
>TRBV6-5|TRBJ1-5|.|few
TGTGCCAGCAGGTTAACAGACGATCAGCCCCAGCATTTT
CASRLTDDQPQHF
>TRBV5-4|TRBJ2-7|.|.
TGTGCCAGCAGCCCGGATGGGATAAGCGCCTCCTACGAGCAGTACTTC
CASSPDGISASYEQYF
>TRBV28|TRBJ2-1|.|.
TGTGCCAGCCGTGAACCGAGAGCCGACTCCTACAATGAGCAGTTCTTC
CASREPRADSYNEQFF
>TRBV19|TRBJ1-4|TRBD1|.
TGTGCCAGTAGTAGGACAGGAGATGCAACTAATGAAAAACTGTTTTTT
CASSRTGDATNEKLFF
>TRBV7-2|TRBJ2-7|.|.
TGTGCCAGCAGCTCCGTCTTGAGGGGCGAGCAGTACTTC
CASSSVLRGEQYF
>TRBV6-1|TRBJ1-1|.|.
TGTGCCAGCAGTGACCCTGCCGACGGAGGAGGGGACACTGAAGCTTTCTTT
CASSDPADGGGDTEAFF
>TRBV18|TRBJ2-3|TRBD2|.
TGTGCCAGCTCGGGACTAGCGACAGATACGCAGTATTTT
CASSGLATDTQYF
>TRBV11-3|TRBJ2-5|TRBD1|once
TGTGCCAGCAGCCAAGGGACAGGGGGCGAAGAGACCCAGTACTTC
CASSQGTGGEETQYF
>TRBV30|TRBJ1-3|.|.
TGTGCCGGATCCCCGAGCGGGGGAAACACCATATATTTT
CAGSPSGGNTIYF